This entry lists 24 T cell receptor beta chains sequenced from one sample in a study of Graves' ophthalmopathy and Graves' hyperthyroidism (dated 2018 in TCRdb). Sequencing used an Illumina HiSeq 2000. TCR beta CDR3 regions were amplified from RNA transcripts for repertoire sequencing. The first round was an RT-PCR using HTBI primers with the Qiagen OneStep RT-PCR kit, and this first round was followed by a second-round multiplex PCR, then size selection and purification. TCRdb reworked the public reads: Q25 trimming with fastp, MiXCR clone assembly, productive beta chains retained. For every CDR3 protein sequence, its rows merge into one entry that carries the most common genes and DNA. Within this sample are over 500,000 distinct CDR3 sequences, with around a fifth of them counted one time only. More than 5.5% of the sample goes to the ten largest clones. What was sequenced was peripheral blood. The receptors were gathered from a woman aged 18-30 years with stable Graves' hyperthyroidism. Some clones in this sample may be carry-over from other donors' samples. Donor details come from another sample of the same person, matched by shared clones.

Ten or more counts support this clonotype. The chain links TRBV20-1 to TRBJ1-1; 7 bases map to TRBD1. This CDR3 comprises 15 residues. In germline, CDR1 is DFQATT, CDR2 SNEGSKA (reference sequence). Germline trimming cut 0 bases from V and 0 bases from J; bases unmatched to any gene: 4. The CDR3: CSARDMGTVNTEAFF. In DNA form, the CDR3 reads TGCAGTGCTAGAGATATGGGGACAGTGAACACTGAAGCTTTCTTT.

This chain links TRBV2 with TRBJ1-5; maybe TRBD1 (5 bases). Germline V gene lookup returns CDR1 SNHLY and CDR2 FYNNEI. This CDR3 is 17 amino acids long. Trimming left V 3 bases short and J 1 base short, with 16 bases between. CDR3: CASSERGGPQSNQPQHF. The DNA of the CDR3 is TGTGCCAGCAGTGAGAGGGGTGGCCCGCAAAGCAATCAGCCCCAGCATTTT.

With respect to this clonotype: A read error may produce the germline difference seen at one junction end. The J gene is TRBJ1-6, the V gene TRBV6-2 or TRBV6-3; D remains unclear. Looked up from germline, CDR1 is MNHEY and CDR2 is SVGEGT. The CDR3 extends over 15 amino acids. The CDR3 sequence is CASSYSAEGPSPLHF. CDR3 sequence (DNA): TGTGCCAGCAGCTACTCGGCGGAGGGTCCTTCACCCCTCCACTTT.

About this clonotype itself: This could be a read error, since a much larger clone is one nucleotide away. The rearrangement links TRBV29-1 to TRBJ2-2; tentative D call: TRBD2 (5 bases). Germline lookup yields CDR1 SQVTM and CDR2 ANQGSEA. The CDR3 is made up of 14 amino acids. CDR3 protein: CSVEKLRNTGKLFF. The CDR3 nucleotides read TGCAGCGTTGAAAAACTCCGAAACACCGGGAAGCTGTTTTTT.

This clonotype has a count of ten or more. The chain employs TRBV2 and TRBJ1-1, with unresolved D. CDR3 size: 13 residues. Per germline, CDR1 SNHLY and CDR2 FYNNEI. Trimming took off 4 bases at V and 5 bases at J, with 11 bases between the two ends. CDR3 nucleotide sequence: TGTGCCAGCAGTGGGGAACGAGTGACTGAAGCTTTCTTT. As protein: CASSGERVTEAFF. The whole variable domain, filled in from reference TRBV2 and TRBJ1-1, reads EPEVTQTPSHQVTQMGQEVILRCVPISNHLYFYWYRQILGQKVEFLVSFYNNEISEKSEIFDDQFSVERPDGSNFTLKIRSTKLEDSAMYFCASSGERVTEAFFGQGTRLTVV.

Many counts were recorded for this clonotype. The chain recombines TRBV28 with TRBJ2-5; possibly TRBD1 for D (6 bases). V was pared by 5 bases and J by 5 bases, with 9 bases between. The CDR3 loop spans 12 amino acids. Germline assignment: CDR1 MDHEN and CDR2 SYDVKM. The CDR3 reads CASSGGLETQYF. CDR3 sequence (DNA): TGTGCCAGCAGTGGGGGCCTGGAGACCCAGTACTTC.

Many counts were recorded for this clonotype. The chain combines TRBV12-3 or TRBV12-4 with TRBJ1-1; 7 bases fit TRBD1. CDR3 length: 13 residues. V gave up 6 bases and J gave up 4 bases; unmatched junction bases: 5. The CDR3 loop reads CASRARQGTEAFF. As DNA, the CDR3 is TGTGCCAGCAGAGCTAGACAGGGCACTGAAGCTTTCTTT.

This clonotype was counted many times. The chain has TRBV6-2 or TRBV6-3 and TRBJ2-6; unclear D gene. CDR3 length: 19 amino acids. The V and J ends lost 5 bases and 0 bases respectively, with 20 bases between them. The germline V gene has CDR1 MNHEY and CDR2 SVGEGT. DNA of the CDR3: TGTGCCAGCAGTAGATCCTCGGGCAGGTGGAGCTCTGGGGCCAACGTCCTGACTTTC. It translates to CASSRSSGRWSSGANVLTF.

This clonotype was picked up many times. The CDR3, as DNA: TGCGCCAGCAGCTACCTTTTGAGGGGGTGCGAGCAGTACTTC. Its translation: CASSYLLRGCEQYF. The J gene is TRBJ2-7, the V gene TRBV5-1; D is perhaps TRBD1 (6 bases). V was pared by 3 bases and J by 6 bases, with 16 bases between. Germline assignment: CDR1 SGHRS and CDR2 YFSETQ. The length of the CDR3 is 14 residues.

About this clonotype: One junction end disagrees with the germline gene, perhaps due to a read error. The chain employs TRBV5-1 and TRBJ2-2; D gene unclear. Germline V CDR1 and CDR2: SGHRS, YFSETQ. This CDR3 is built from 16 residues. CDR3 DNA sequence: TGCGCCGGCAGCTTGGTTGGTAGGGCCGGCACCGGGGAGCTGTTTTTT. Protein sequence: CAGSLVGRAGTGELFF.

This clonotype was observed a few times. The CDR3, as DNA: TGCGCCAGCAGCGTGGGAGCTGGCTACGAGCAGTACTTC. It yields the protein CASSVGAGYEQYF. The chain carries TRBV5-1 and TRBJ2-7, with TRBD2 as a possible D gene (5 bases). Trimming took off 4 bases at V and 3 bases at J, with 11 bases between the two ends. Germline V gene data show CDR1 as SGHRS and CDR2 as YFSETQ. The CDR3 extends over 13 amino acids.

This clonotype was observed a handful of times. This chain uses TRBV11-1 with TRBJ1-2; the D is unclear. The CDR3 spans 14 residues. Germline V gene sequence: CDR1 SGHAT, CDR2 FQDESV (reference sequence). With 6 bases removed from V and 4 bases from J, the gap between germline ends came to 15 bases. CDR3 sequence: CASSPRSGGYGYTF. The CDR3 region has the DNA TGTGCCAGCAGTCCAAGATCAGGAGGCTATGGCTACACCTTC.

At least ten counts were recorded for this clonotype. The chain is built from TRBV3-1 and TRBJ1-2, with TRBD1 identical over 9 bases. The CDR3 covers 15 residues. Germline CDR1 LGHDT, CDR2 YNNKEL (reference sequence). V lost 4 bases, J lost 3 bases, and 6 bases stayed unmatched. The CDR3 is CASSLGTGSYYGYTF. As DNA, the CDR3 is TGTGCCAGCAGCCTGGGGACAGGGAGTTACTATGGCTACACCTTC.

The CDR3 DNA sequence: TGTGCCAGCTCACGAACGTATAATCAAGAGACCCAGTACTTC. Translated, it gives CASSRTYNQETQYF. The chain has TRBV18 and TRBJ2-5; D unresolved. The V gene's germline CDR1 is KGHSH and CDR2 LQKENI. Trimming removed 4 bases at V and 2 bases at J, with 11 bases between. The CDR3 is 14 residues long.

Concerning this clonotype itself: This may be a read error, as it is one base from a much larger clone. The gene calls are TRBV12-3 or TRBV12-4 and TRBJ1-5, with D unclear. The CDR3 is 14 residues long. The chain's CDR3 is CVSSGAFRNQPQHF. The CDR3 region has the DNA TGTGTCAGCAGCGGAGCGTTTCGTAATCAGCCCCAGCATTTT.

The chain uses TRBV12-3 or TRBV12-4 and TRBJ2-7; D is perhaps TRBD2 (5 bases). V lost 3 bases and J 0 bases, leaving 15 bases between the germline ends. The CDR3 covers 16 residues. The CDR3 loop reads CASSLGRGVISYEQYF. The CDR3 bases are TGTGCCAGCAGTTTGGGGAGAGGAGTGATCTCCTACGAGCAGTACTTC.

The sample holds a few counts of this clonotype. Germline and junction disagree at one end, which may indicate a read error. V is TRBV29-1 and J is TRBJ1-1, with D maybe TRBD1 (6 bases). The CDR3 length is 13 residues. CDR1 SQVTM and CDR2 ANQGSEA come from the germline V gene. CDR3 sequence reads: CSVGRGGNTEACF. CDR3 coding DNA: TGCAGCGTTGGGAGGGGGGGGAACACTGAAGCTTGCTTT.

For this clonotype: Given the absence of the conserved phenylalanine or tryptophan at the CDR3 end, a read error is likely. The CDR3 spells CASSARSFRGIQPQHV. The CDR3 region has the DNA TGTGCCAGCAGTGCGAGATCCTTTCGGGGAATCCAGCCCCAGCATGTT. The chain is built from TRBV6-1 and TRBJ1-5, with D unresolved. Trimming removed 4 bases at V and 7 bases at J, with 20 bases between. This CDR3 region has 16 residues. Germline V gene data show CDR1 as MNHNS and CDR2 as SASEGT.

This clonotype was counted many times. The rearrangement uses TRBV12-3 or TRBV12-4 and TRBJ1-5; 9 bases are shared with TRBD1. The CDR3 spans 16 residues. Trimming took 6 bases from V and 1 from J; bases not matched to a gene: 7. The CDR3 spells CASRLDRGVSNQPQHF. The CDR3 DNA sequence: TGTGCCAGCAGACTGGACAGGGGTGTGAGCAATCAGCCCCAGCATTTT.

This clonotype was observed at least ten times. This chain uses TRBV12-3 or TRBV12-4 with TRBJ1-5; 7 bases fit TRBD1. J lost 7 bases, V lost 6 bases, and 6 bases had no gene match. This CDR3 contains 13 residues. In DNA, the CDR3 is TGTGCCAGCAGGTCACAGGGGAGCCAGCCCCAGCATTTT. As protein: CASRSQGSQPQHF.

This clonotype was observed many times. V gene TRBV12-3 or TRBV12-4 combines with J gene TRBJ2-7; possible D gene TRBD2, 5 bases. Trimming took 4 bases from V and 0 from J, leaving 10 bases between them. The CDR3 spans 14 residues. The CDR3 DNA is TGTGCCAGCAGTTCTAGCCCTAGCTCCTACGAGCAGTACTTC. Its protein is CASSSSPSSYEQYF.

This clonotype occurred once. The DNA for the CDR3 is TGTGCCAGCAGCCAGACTAGCGGGGATTTGGGGATCCAGTACTTC. Translation: CASSQTSGDLGIQYF. The chain joins TRBV6-1 to TRBJ2-5; 11 nucleotides align to TRBD2. There are 15 residues in the CDR3. V shed 6 bases and J 10 bases; nucleotides not matched to a gene: 13. Germline loops: CDR1 MNHNS, CDR2 SASEGT.

Ten or more counts support this clonotype. This chain connects TRBV6-6 to TRBJ2-7; TRBD1 or TRBD2 may be the D gene (5 bases each). V lost 6 bases to trimming and J lost 9 bases, with 18 bases between them. The CDR3 is 13 residues long. Germline CDR1 is MNHNY and CDR2 is SVGAGI (reference sequence). CDR3 region: CASRGWGAGGQYF. The CDR3 DNA reads as TGTGCCAGCAGAGGATGGGGCGCAGGAGGGCAGTACTTC.

This clonotype was recorded once. Just one base apart from a much larger clone, this may be a read error. The chain has TRBV4-1 and TRBJ1-2; TRBD1 agrees at 7 bases. CDR1 is MGHRA and CDR2 is YSYEKL in the germline V gene. The CDR3 spans 14 residues. CDR3: CVSSQDEAGGKDTF. CDR3 nucleotide sequence: TGCGTCAGCAGCCAAGATGAGGCAGGGGGGAAAGACACCTTC.